These T cell receptor beta chains were read from a single sample in a study of CD8 T cells in ankylosing spondylitis. TCRdb called the 5' RACE reads again in MiXCR, with one record for every CDR3 protein. Here the sample spans 700,000 to 850,000 distinct CDR3 sequences, 12% being singletons. Sequencing was carried out using blood, either unsorted or a sorted T cell fraction (not recorded which). All receptors derive from a male donor with ankylosing spondylitis. CDR3s leave out the opening cysteine and the closing phenylalanine or tryptophan. Fields, in order: V gene, J gene, CDR3 protein.

TRBV6-2/TRBV6-3	TRBJ2-3	ASSYSAEDLDTQY
TRBV20-1	TRBJ2-5	SARPGRNRETQY
TRBV20-1	TRBJ2-1	SARDPVPYNEQF
TRBV20-1	TRBJ1-2	SARGGISTSIYGYT
TRBV5-1	TRBJ2-5	ASSTDLGETQY
TRBV9	TRBJ1-5	ASSVGRDSNQPQH
TRBV24-1	TRBJ2-2	ATENRDRGNTGELF
TRBV30	TRBJ1-4	AWSRHGAEKLF
TRBV29-1	TRBJ2-3	SVEVDQDTDTQY
TRBV29-1	TRBJ1-4	SVEEGAGREKLF
TRBV7-3	TRBJ2-7	ASSRTTGTYEQY
TRBV6-5	TRBJ2-5	ASSYSFSGTETQY
TRBV9	TRBJ1-2	ASSVGQLANYGYT
TRBV20-1	TRBJ2-3	SAHIRDNTDTQY
TRBV29-1	TRBJ1-5	SVASGPNQPQH